This entry concerns a single T cell receptor beta chain. Its antigen is unidentified. This sample was taken from a study of human CD8 memory T cell subsets. The study, taken as a whole, reports: Exclusively the beta chains of the T cell receptor underwent sequencing in this study.

Making the TCR beta libraries relied on UMI-labeled 5' RACE. Per the original methods: There were between roughly 2,900 and 18,000 functional CDR3 beta clonotypes held in each TCR beta library. TCRdb re-called the 5' RACE reads, yielding one record per CDR3 amino acid sequence without DNA. Clone size and V and J calls follow TCRdb, not the original study. Listed are some 10,000 distinct CDR3 sequences; about a fifth falls within the top ten. CDR3 length: 14 amino acids. CDR1 and CDR2 (germline): MDHEN, SYDVKM. Among CD8+ T cells, the stem-like memory population (TSTEM) was CCR7+ PD-1- TIGIT-. Total CD8+ T cells were enriched by a separation that was negative and magnetic.

The chain carries TRBV28 and TRBJ2-1; the TCRdb D gene call, TRBD1, has no DNA to confirm it. This clonotype was sampled from a human donor in good health. Sequencing was performed on CD8+ stem-like memory T cells (TSCM and TCM) sorted from PBMCs. The subset here: stem-like memory CD8 T cells (TSTEM), CCR7+ PD-1- TIGIT-. CDR3 amino acids: CASSNRGDYNEQFF.